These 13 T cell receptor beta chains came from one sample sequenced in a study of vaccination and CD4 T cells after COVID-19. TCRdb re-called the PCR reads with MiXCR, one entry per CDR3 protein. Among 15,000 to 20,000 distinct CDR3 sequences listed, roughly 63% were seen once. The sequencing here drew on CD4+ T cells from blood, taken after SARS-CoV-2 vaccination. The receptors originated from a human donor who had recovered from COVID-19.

CDR3 sequence (DNA): TGTGCCAGCAGCCCAAATTTGAGAAACCCCTACGAGCAGTACTTC. This sequence encodes CASSPNLRNPYEQYF. The chain employs TRBV28 and TRBJ2-7; the D is unclear. The CDR3 is 15 amino acids. Germline CDR1 reads MDHEN; CDR2 reads SYDVKM. Between the trimmed V and J ends, which lost 6 bases and 2 bases, there was a span of 17 bases.

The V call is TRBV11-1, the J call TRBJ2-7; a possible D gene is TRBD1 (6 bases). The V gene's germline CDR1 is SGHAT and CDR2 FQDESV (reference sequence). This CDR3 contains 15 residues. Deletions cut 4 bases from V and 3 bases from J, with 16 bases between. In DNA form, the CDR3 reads TGTGCCAGCAGCTCCCTCGCCAGGGGAATCTACGAGCAGTACTTC. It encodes CASSSLARGIYEQYF. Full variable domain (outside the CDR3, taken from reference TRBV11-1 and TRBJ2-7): EAEVAQSPRYKITEKSQAVAFWCDPISGHATLYWYRQILGQGPELLVQFQDESVVDDSQLPKDRFSAERLKGVDSTLKIQPAELGDSAMYLCASSSLARGIYEQYFGPGTRLTVT.

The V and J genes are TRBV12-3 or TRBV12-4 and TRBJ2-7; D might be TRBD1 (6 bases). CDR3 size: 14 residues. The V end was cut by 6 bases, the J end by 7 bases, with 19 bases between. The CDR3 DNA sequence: TGTGCCAGCAGCCCAAGGACAGCCGAAGGGGAGCAGTACTTC. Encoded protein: CASSPRTAEGEQYF.

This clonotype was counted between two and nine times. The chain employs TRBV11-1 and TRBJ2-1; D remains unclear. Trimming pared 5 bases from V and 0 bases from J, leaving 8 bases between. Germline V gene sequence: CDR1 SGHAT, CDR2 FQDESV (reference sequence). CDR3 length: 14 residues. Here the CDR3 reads CASSDTTSYNEQFF. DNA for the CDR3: TGTGCCAGCAGCGACACCACCTCCTACAATGAGCAGTTCTTC.

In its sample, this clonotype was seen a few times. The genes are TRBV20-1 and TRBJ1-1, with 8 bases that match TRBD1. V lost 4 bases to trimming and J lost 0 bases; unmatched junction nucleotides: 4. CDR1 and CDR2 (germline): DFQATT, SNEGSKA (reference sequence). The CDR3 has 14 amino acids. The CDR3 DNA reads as TGCAGTGCTACCCGGACAGGGTTGAACACTGAAGCTTTCTTT. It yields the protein CSATRTGLNTEAFF.

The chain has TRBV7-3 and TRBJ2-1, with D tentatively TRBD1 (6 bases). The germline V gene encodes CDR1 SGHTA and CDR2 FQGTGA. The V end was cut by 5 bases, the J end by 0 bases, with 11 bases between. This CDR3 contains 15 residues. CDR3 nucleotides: TGTGCCAGCAGCGAACAGGGTAGCTCCTACAATGAGCAGTTCTTC. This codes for CASSEQGSSYNEQFF.

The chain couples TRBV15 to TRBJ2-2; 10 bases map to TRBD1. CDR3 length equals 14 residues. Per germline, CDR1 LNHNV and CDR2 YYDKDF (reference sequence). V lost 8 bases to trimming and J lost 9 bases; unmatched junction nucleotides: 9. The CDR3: CATSGTGEARELFF. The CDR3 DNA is TGTGCCACCTCCGGGACAGGGGAGGCAAGGGAGCTGTTTTTT.

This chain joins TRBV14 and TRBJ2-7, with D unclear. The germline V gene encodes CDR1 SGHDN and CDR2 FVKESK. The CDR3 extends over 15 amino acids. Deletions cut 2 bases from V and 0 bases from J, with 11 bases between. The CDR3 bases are TGTGCCAGCAGCCAACCTACAGCAAACTCCTACGAGCAGTACTTC. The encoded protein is CASSQPTANSYEQYF. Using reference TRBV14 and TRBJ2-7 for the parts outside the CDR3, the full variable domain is EAGVTQFPSHSVIEKGQTVTLRCDPISGHDNLYWYRRVMGKEIKFLLHFVKESKQDESGMPNNRFLAERTGGTYSTLKVQPAELEDSGVYFCASSQPTANSYEQYFGPGTRLTVT.

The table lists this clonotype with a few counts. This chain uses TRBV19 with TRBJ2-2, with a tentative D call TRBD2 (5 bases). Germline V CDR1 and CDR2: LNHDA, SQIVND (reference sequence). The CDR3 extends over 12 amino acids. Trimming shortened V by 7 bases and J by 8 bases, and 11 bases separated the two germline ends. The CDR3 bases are TGTGCCAGTAAGGCCGGACTGGGGGAGCTGTTTTTT. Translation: CASKAGLGELFF.

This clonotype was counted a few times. CDR3: CASSRTGKTQYF. The CDR3 DNA sequence: TGTGCCAGCAGCCGGACGGGGAAGACCCAGTACTTC. The genes are TRBV21-1 and TRBJ2-5. TRBV21-1 is a pseudogene segment. CDR3 length: 12 residues.

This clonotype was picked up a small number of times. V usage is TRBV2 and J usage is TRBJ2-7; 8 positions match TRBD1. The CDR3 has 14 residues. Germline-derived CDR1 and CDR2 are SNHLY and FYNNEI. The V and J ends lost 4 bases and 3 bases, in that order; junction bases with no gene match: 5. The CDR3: CASSATGGYYEQYF. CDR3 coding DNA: TGTGCCAGCAGTGCTACAGGGGGTTACTACGAGCAGTACTTC.

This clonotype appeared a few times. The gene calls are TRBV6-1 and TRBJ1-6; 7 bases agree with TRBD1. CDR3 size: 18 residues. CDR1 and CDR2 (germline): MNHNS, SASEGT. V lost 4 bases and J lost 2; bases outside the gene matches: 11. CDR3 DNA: TGTGCCAGCAGTGCCCGATCGGACAGGCGGCCCTATAATTCACCCCTCCACTTT. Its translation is CASSARSDRRPYNSPLHF.

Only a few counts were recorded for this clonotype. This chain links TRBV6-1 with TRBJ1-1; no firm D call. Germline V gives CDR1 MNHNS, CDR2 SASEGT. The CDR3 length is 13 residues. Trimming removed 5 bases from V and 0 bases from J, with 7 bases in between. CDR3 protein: CASSTFMNTEAFF. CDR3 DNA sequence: TGTGCCAGCAGTACTTTCATGAACACTGAAGCTTTCTTT.